These 31 T cell receptor beta chains originate from one sample sequenced in a study of T cells after somatic rescue of genetic block. The repertoire was sequenced with immunoSEQ multiplex PCR; TCRdb's copy has only in-frame clones and lacks some. The top ten hold roughly 1.7% of the sample, which has 80,000 to 90,000 clones, 90% seen once. Sequencing was performed on peripheral blood mononuclear cells (PBMCs). These receptors originate from a woman aged 18-35 years.

This clone was observed once. Other DNA sequences within the sample encode an identical CDR3. The CDR3 DNA reads as TGTGCCAGCAGCCCTCGACAGGGGATAAACTATGGCTACACCTTC. It yields the protein CASSPRQGINYGYTF. The rearrangement joins TRBV7-9 to TRBJ1-2; 8 bases match TRBD1. The CDR3 runs to 15 residues. Germline CDR1 and CDR2: SEHNR and FQNEAQ (reference sequence). The V and J ends lost 5 bases and 2 bases, in that order; junction bases with no gene match: 7.

The V gene is TRBV4-1, the J gene TRBJ1-2; the match to TRBD1 covers 7 bases. Trimming at V came to 2 bases and at J to 4 bases, leaving 7 bases not matched to a gene. The germline V gene encodes CDR1 MGHRA and CDR2 YSYEKL. The CDR3 runs to 15 residues. The CDR3 DNA follows: TGCGCCAGCAGCCAAATTCAAGGGGGCGTCTATGGCTACACCTTC. Residues: CASSQIQGGVYGYTF.

The CDR3 sequence: CASSPSGGALSYEQYF. The CDR3 DNA reads TGCGCCAGCAGCCCCTCGGGGGGGGCCCTCTCCTACGAGCAGTACTTC. The gene calls are TRBV5-1 and TRBJ2-7; 8 bases match TRBD2. V was pared by 4 bases and J by 0 bases, with 9 bases of the junction left unmatched. This CDR3 comprises 16 residues. Germline assignment: CDR1 SGHRS and CDR2 YFSETQ.

V is TRBV9 and J is TRBJ2-3; D ambiguous. Trimming removed 6 bases from V and 2 bases from J, with 10 bases in between. This CDR3 has 13 residues. Germline loops: CDR1 SGDLS, CDR2 YYNGEE. The CDR3 DNA is TGTGCCAGCAATGGTTTCCCCACAGATACGCAGTATTTT. Translated, it gives CASNGFPTDTQYF.

The genes are TRBV4-1 and TRBJ2-1, with 11 bases that match TRBD1. Unmatched junction bases numbered 15, after V lost 5 bases and J lost 3 bases. CDR3 size: 19 residues. In germline, CDR1 is MGHRA, CDR2 YSYEKL. The CDR3, as DNA: TGCGCCAGCAGCTCTCCCTCTGAGGACAGGGGGCAGAACTACAATGAGCAGTTCTTC. Its protein is CASSSPSEDRGQNYNEQFF.

The J gene is TRBJ1-3, the V gene TRBV19, with D possibly TRBD1 on 5 matching bases. CDR1 is LNHDA, CDR2 SQIVND, per germline (reference sequence). The V gene lost 10 bases and the J gene lost 0 bases, with 13 bases spanning the gap. This CDR3 comprises 14 residues. This CDR3 reads CATCRGGSGNTIYF. Here the CDR3 DNA reads TGTGCCACCTGCCGGGGGGGCTCTGGAAACACCATATATTTT.

The chain links TRBV28 to TRBJ2-7; D gene uncertain. Germline V lookup: CDR1 MDHEN, CDR2 SYDVKM. CDR3 length: 15 residues. Deletions cut 2 bases from V and 0 bases from J, with 11 bases between. This CDR3 is CASSLSDTLSYEQYF. CDR3 nucleotide sequence: TGTGCCAGCAGTTTAAGCGACACCCTCTCCTACGAGCAGTACTTC.

The chain carries TRBV19 and TRBJ1-5, with unresolved D. CDR1 and CDR2 (germline): LNHDA, SQIVND (reference sequence). The V end was cut by 1 base, the J end by 2 bases, with 9 bases between. CDR3 length: 15 amino acids. CDR3 bases: TGTGCCAGTAGTATAGCCGTTGGGGGCAATCAGCCCCAGCATTTT. This codes for CASSIAVGGNQPQHF.

This chain joins TRBV15 and TRBJ2-3; 8 nucleotides agree with TRBD2. Germline CDR1 is LNHNV and CDR2 is YYDKDF (reference sequence). This CDR3 comprises 16 residues. J gave up 0 bases and V 1 base, and 3 bases lay outside the gene matches. The CDR3 DNA sequence: TGTGCCACCAGCAGAGGAGCGGGAGTGAGCACAGATACGCAGTATTTT. Its translation is CATSRGAGVSTDTQYF.

V usage is TRBV7-9 and J usage is TRBJ2-7; TRBD1 agrees at 9 bases. With V trimmed by 4 bases and J by 5 bases, 9 bases remained unmatched. CDR3 length: 15 residues. Germline CDR1 and CDR2: SEHNR and FQNEAQ (reference sequence). CDR3 region: CASSSRRDRADEQYF. For the CDR3, the DNA is TGTGCCAGCAGCTCCCGCCGGGACAGGGCGGACGAGCAGTACTTC.

This chain links TRBV18 with TRBJ2-1, with 10 bases lining up with TRBD2. The CDR3 extends over 15 amino acids. The V and J ends lost 3 bases and 7 bases, in that order; junction bases with no gene match: 6. The germline CDR1 and CDR2 sequences are KGHSH and LQKENI. CDR3 nucleotide sequence: TGTGCCAGCTCACCTACTAGCGGGACTTTGAATGAGCAGTTCTTC. Encoded protein: CASSPTSGTLNEQFF. The full variable domain, with the rest looked up from reference TRBV18 and TRBJ2-1, is NAGVMQNPRHLVRRRGQEARLRCSPMKGHSHVYWYRQLPEEGLKFMVYLQKENIIDESGMPKERFSAEFPKEGPSILRIQQVVRGDSAAYFCASSPTSGTLNEQFFGPGTRLTVL.

This chain joins TRBV5-6 and TRBJ2-7; D is perhaps TRBD2 (5 bases). The length of the CDR3 is 12 residues. Trimming removed 4 bases from V and 12 bases from J, with 17 bases in between. Germline lookup yields CDR1 SGHDT and CDR2 YYEEEE. Here the CDR3 DNA reads TGTGCCAGCAGCGGAGGAAAGGCTGTCAGGTACTTC. Its translation: CASSGGKAVRYF.

J is TRBJ2-7 and V is TRBV29-1, with D unclear. Germline CDR1 and CDR2: SQVTM and ANQGSEA. This CDR3 spans 11 amino acids. V was pared by 5 bases and J by 5 bases, with 10 bases between. In nucleotides, the CDR3 is TGCAGCGTTCTAATGGAACACGAGCAGTACTTC. It yields the protein CSVLMEHEQYF.

The chain is built from TRBV19 and TRBJ2-7, with D tentatively TRBD1 (5 bases). The ends were cut back, 6 bases at V and 3 bases at J, with 15 bases in the middle. The CDR3 runs 14 residues. CDR1 and CDR2 from the germline V gene are LNHDA and SQIVND (reference sequence). In DNA form, the CDR3 reads TGTGCCAGTAGGACCCGGGCAGGGTTCTACGAGCAGTACTTC. Its protein is CASRTRAGFYEQYF. The entire variable domain, with the rest obtained from reference TRBV19 and TRBJ2-7, is as follows: DGGITQSPKYLFRKEGQNVTLSCEQNLNHDAMYWYRQDPGQGLRLIYYSQIVNDFQKGDIAEGYSVSREKKESFPLTVTSAQKNPTAFYLCASRTRAGFYEQYFGPGTRLTVT.

This chain connects TRBV7-2 to TRBJ1-4, with a tentative D call TRBD1 (5 bases). Germline V CDR1 and CDR2: SGHTA, FQGNSA. V was clipped by 6 bases and J by 0 bases, with 11 bases between them. This CDR3 has 15 amino acids. The DNA of the CDR3 is TGTGCCAGCAGGGGGGGATTAGCAACTAATGAAAAACTGTTTTTT. Its protein is CASRGGLATNEKLFF.

The chain links TRBV6-5 to TRBJ1-1; weak D call: TRBD1 (6 bases). V was shortened by 0 bases and J by 3 bases, with 11 bases between the two germline ends. CDR1 is MNHEY and CDR2 is SVGAGI in the germline V gene. This CDR3 spans 15 amino acids. CDR3 residues: CASSYSDRSDTEAFF. The DNA of the CDR3 is TGTGCCAGCAGTTACTCAGACAGGTCCGACACTGAAGCTTTCTTT.

The rearrangement joins TRBV27 to TRBJ1-4; a possible D gene is TRBD1 (6 bases). V gave up 6 bases and J gave up 4 bases, with 18 bases separating them. This CDR3 is built from 16 residues. The germline V gene encodes CDR1 MNHEY and CDR2 SMNVEV (reference sequence). The chain's CDR3 is CASSPPRQANNEKLFF. In DNA form, the CDR3 reads TGTGCCAGCAGCCCACCGAGACAGGCCAATAATGAAAAACTGTTTTTT.

The V gene is TRBV28, the J gene TRBJ1-1, with D perhaps matching TRBD1 (6 bases). The germline gives CDR1 MDHEN, CDR2 SYDVKM. Trimming removed 2 bases from V and 3 bases from J, with 16 bases in between. This CDR3 comprises 16 residues. CDR3 nucleotide sequence: TGTGCCAGCAGTTTAACTTACAGGGTATCGGACACTGAAGCTTTCTTT. Amino acid sequence: CASSLTYRVSDTEAFF.

V gene TRBV28 combines with J gene TRBJ2-7, with D tentatively TRBD2 (6 bases). Trimming shortened V by 4 bases and J by 4 bases, and 23 bases separated the two germline ends. Germline CDR1 reads MDHEN; CDR2 reads SYDVKM. This CDR3 region has 17 residues. CDR3 in DNA: TGTGCCAGCAGTTCCCCCTTCCGGGCCCATGGAGGGTACGAGCAGTACTTC. Encoded protein: CASSSPFRAHGGYEQYF. The full variable domain, rest sourced from reference TRBV28 and TRBJ2-7, is DVKVTQSSRYLVKRTGEKVFLECVQDMDHENMFWYRQDPGLGLRLIYFSYDVKMKEKGDIPEGYSVSREKKERFSLILESASTNQTSMYLCASSSPFRAHGGYEQYFGPGTRLTVT.

The chain couples TRBV6-4 to TRBJ2-3, with D possibly called TRBD1 or TRBD2 (5 bases each). The V end lost 4 bases, the J end lost 6 bases, and 14 bases lay between the germline ends. Germline V gene sequence: CDR1 MRHNA, CDR2 SNTAGT. The CDR3 spans 14 residues. The CDR3 protein is CASSGGPQADTQYF. The CDR3 nucleotides are TGTGCCAGCAGTGGGGGACCCCAGGCGGATACGCAGTATTTT.

This rearrangement joins TRBV10-3 to TRBJ1-4; no clear D gene. The CDR3 covers 15 residues. Trimming took 4 bases from V and 0 from J, leaving 9 bases between them. Germline CDR1 is ENHRY and CDR2 is SYGVKD. The CDR3 DNA sequence: TGTGCCATCAGTGGGGAGCGAGCAACTAATGAAAAACTGTTTTTT. Translated: CAISGERATNEKLFF.

The CDR3 nucleotides read TGTGCCAGCAGCTCGAATGCGGGGATTGGGGCCAACGTCCTGACTTTC. Amino acid sequence: CASSSNAGIGANVLTF. The chain links TRBV7-3 to TRBJ2-6, with D possibly TRBD2 on 6 matching bases. Trimming stripped 4 bases from V and 3 bases from J, with 13 bases between. The germline gives CDR1 SGHTA, CDR2 FQGTGA. The CDR3 loop spans 16 amino acids.

This chain links TRBV7-8 with TRBJ2-1; 8 bases map to TRBD2. The germline CDR1 and CDR2 sequences are SGHVS and FQNEAQ. The CDR3 is 15 amino acids. The V segment lost 5 bases and the J segment 10 bases; nucleotides outside the gene matches: 13. The CDR3 here is CASSIGGTSFGEQFF. The CDR3 DNA is TGTGCCAGCAGCATTGGGGGGACTAGTTTTGGCGAGCAGTTCTTC.

Here the CDR3 DNA reads TGTGCCAGCAGCTTAGCCCCGACGGACACCTCCTACGAGCAGTACTTC. This sequence encodes CASSLAPTDTSYEQYF. This chain links TRBV7-2 with TRBJ2-7, with TRBD1 as a possible D gene (5 bases). CDR1 is SGHTA, CDR2 FQGNSA, per germline. The CDR3 is made up of 16 amino acids. Trimming left V 0 bases short and J 0 bases short, with 12 bases between. The full variable domain, with the rest looked up from reference TRBV7-2 and TRBJ2-7, is GAGVSQSPSNKVTEKGKDVELRCDPISGHTALYWYRQSLGQGLEFLIYFQGNSAPDKSGLPSDRFSAERTGGSVSTLTIQRTQQEDSAVYLCASSLAPTDTSYEQYFGPGTRLTVT.

The V call is TRBV28, the J call TRBJ2-1, with a possible D match to TRBD1 (6 bases). The CDR3 length is 13 residues. CDR1 MDHEN and CDR2 SYDVKM come from the germline V gene. With 2 bases removed from V and 9 bases from J, the gap between germline ends came to 11 bases. The CDR3 loop is CASSLLGAGEQFF. The CDR3 coding sequence is TGTGCCAGCAGTTTACTGGGGGCAGGTGAGCAGTTCTTC.

V usage is TRBV5-1 and J usage is TRBJ1-2, with 10 bases aligning to TRBD1. The CDR3 extends over 14 amino acids. The germline gives CDR1 SGHRS, CDR2 YFSETQ. After removal of 4 bases from V and 5 bases from J, the junction contained 5 bases not matched to a gene. CDR3 nucleotide sequence: TGCGCCAGCAGCCTGGGACAGGGGCCGTATGGCTACACCTTC. This sequence encodes CASSLGQGPYGYTF. The full variable domain, rest sourced from reference TRBV5-1 and TRBJ1-2, is KAGVTQTPRYLIKTRGQQVTLSCSPISGHRSVSWYQQTPGQGLQFLFEYFSETQRNKGNFPGRFSGRQFSNSRSEMNVSTLELGDSALYLCASSLGQGPYGYTFGSGTRLTVV.

The V call is TRBV6-1, the J call TRBJ1-5; 7 nucleotides match TRBD1. The CDR3 loop spans 15 amino acids. Germline V gene lookup returns CDR1 MNHNS and CDR2 SASEGT. With 4 bases clipped from V and 2 bases from J, the junction kept 5 bases outside the gene matches. CDR3 nucleotides: TGTGCCAGCAGTGCCAACAGGGGCCGCAATCAGCCCCAGCATTTT. It specifies CASSANRGRNQPQHF.

This chain links TRBV29-1 with TRBJ1-1; 8 bases are shared with TRBD1. Germline V lookup: CDR1 SQVTM, CDR2 ANQGSEA. J lost 4 bases, V lost 3 bases, and 4 bases had no gene match. The CDR3 is 13 amino acids. In DNA form, the CDR3 reads TGCAGCGTTGATCGACAGGGGTCCACTGAAGCTTTCTTT. Its protein product is CSVDRQGSTEAFF.

This chain uses TRBV5-4 with TRBJ2-5; D might be TRBD1 (6 bases). V gave up 4 bases and J gave up 2 bases, with 12 bases separating them. The CDR3 extends over 14 amino acids. Germline loops: CDR1 SGHNT, CDR2 YYREEE (reference sequence). CDR3 bases: TGTGCCAGCAGCGACGGACAGATTCAAGAGACCCAGTACTTC. It specifies CASSDGQIQETQYF. Combining the CDR3 with reference TRBV5-4 and TRBJ2-5 gives the whole variable domain ETGVTQSPTHLIKTRGQQVTLRCSSQSGHNTVSWYQQALGQGPQFIFQYYREEENGRGNFPPRFSGLQFPNYSSELNVNALELDDSALYLCASSDGQIQETQYFGPGTRLLVL.

Turning to this clone: This sample includes further DNA sequences coding for the same CDR3. The gene calls are TRBV25-1 and TRBJ1-5; D not certain. The germline V and J ends were trimmed by 1 base and 2 bases, with 3 bases remaining between them. Per germline, CDR1 MGHDK and CDR2 SYGVNS. The CDR3 spans 13 residues. CDR3 bases: TGTGCCAGCAGTGAATCGGGCAATCAGCCCCAGCATTTT. Its protein is CASSESGNQPQHF.

The chain links TRBV7-8 to TRBJ2-1; TRBD2 aligns across 8 bases. The ends lost 2 bases at V and 7 bases at J; junction bases unmatched: 7. Germline V gene data show CDR1 as SGHVS and CDR2 as FQNEAQ. The CDR3 covers 15 residues. The CDR3 DNA reads as TGTGCCAGCAGCTTAAAAAGCGGGAGTGGGAATGAGCAGTTCTTC. Translated: CASSLKSGSGNEQFF.